This T cell receptor (beta chain) originates from a study of cytotoxic CD8 clonotypes in ibrutinib-treated CLL. The assay was immunoSEQ multiplex PCR, and TCRdb's table has in-frame clones only and misses some. The sample has about 21,000 clones; over 65% are singletons. The V gene's germline CDR1 is LNHNV and CDR2 YYDKDF (reference sequence). This CDR3 has 15 residues. V was shortened by 5 bases and J by 7 bases, with 18 bases between the two germline ends. This clone turned up a few times. The sequences come from PBMCs, collected before ibrutinib treatment. The V and J genes are TRBV15 and TRBJ1-5, with a possible D match to TRBD1 (5 bases). The sequence was collected from a human donor with chronic lymphocytic leukemia. CDR3 DNA: TGTGCCACCAGCCGAGGGGACGCCGCTGTACAGCCCCAGCATTTT. Its protein is CATSRGDAAVQPQHF.